Below, one TCR beta chain is given with its context. The antigen remains unidentified. The CDR3 loop spans 15 amino acids. Germline CDR1 is MDHEN and CDR2 is SYDVKM. Each TRB cDNA library was prepared by 5' RACE (with UMI labels). TCRdb reprocessed the 5' RACE reads and reports one entry per CDR3 protein, with no DNA. Here the sample table reports around 140,000 distinct CDR3 sequences. The sample is drawn from a study of CXCR3-negative and CXCR3-positive naive CD8 T cells. Overall study results and limits: Hydrophobicity of TRB CDR3s was greater in CXCR3-positive naive cells than in CXCR3-negative naive cells.

The receptor comes from a human donor in good health. Some clones in this sample may be carry-over from other donors' samples. J is TRBJ2-7 and V is TRBV28; TCRdb picks TRBD1, but there is no DNA to check that call. Sequenced material: naive CXCR3+ CD8+ T cells from blood. The subset: CD45RO-CCR7+CD27+CD95- naive CD8+ T cells expressing CXCR3 (TNR3+). CDR3 amino acids: CASSPDRVADSEQYF.